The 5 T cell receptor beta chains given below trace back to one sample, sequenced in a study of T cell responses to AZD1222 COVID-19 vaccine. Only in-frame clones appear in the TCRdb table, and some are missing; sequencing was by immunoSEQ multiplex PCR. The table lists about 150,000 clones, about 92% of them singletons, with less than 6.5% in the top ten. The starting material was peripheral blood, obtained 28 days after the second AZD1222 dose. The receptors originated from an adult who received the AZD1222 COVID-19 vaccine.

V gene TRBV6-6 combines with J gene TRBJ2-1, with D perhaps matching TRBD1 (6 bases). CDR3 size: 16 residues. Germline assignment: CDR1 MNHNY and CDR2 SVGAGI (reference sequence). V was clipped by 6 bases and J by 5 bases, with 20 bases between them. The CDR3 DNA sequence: TGTGCCAGCAGCCCGATAATAGGGGGTCAAGACAATGAGCAGTTCTTC. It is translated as CASSPIIGGQDNEQFF.

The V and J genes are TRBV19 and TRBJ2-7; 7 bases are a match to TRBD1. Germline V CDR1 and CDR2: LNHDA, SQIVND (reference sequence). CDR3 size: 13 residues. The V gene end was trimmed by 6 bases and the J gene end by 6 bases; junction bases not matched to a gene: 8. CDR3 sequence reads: CASRGDRAGEQYF. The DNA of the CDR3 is TGTGCCAGTAGAGGAGACAGGGCAGGCGAGCAGTACTTC.

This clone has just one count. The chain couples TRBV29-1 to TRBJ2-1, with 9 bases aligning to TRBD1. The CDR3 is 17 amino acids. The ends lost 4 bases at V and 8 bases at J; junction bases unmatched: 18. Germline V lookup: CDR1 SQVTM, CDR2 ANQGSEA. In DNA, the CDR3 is TGCAGCGTTGCTCCGGGACAGGGTTTGCGGTACGGCGATGAGCAGTTCTTC. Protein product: CSVAPGQGLRYGDEQFF.

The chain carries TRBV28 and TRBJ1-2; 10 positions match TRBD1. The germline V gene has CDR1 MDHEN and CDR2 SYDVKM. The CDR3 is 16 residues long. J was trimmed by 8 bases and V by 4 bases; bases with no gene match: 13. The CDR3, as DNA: TGTGCCAGCAGTTCCCCCACGGGACAGGGGATGAGGGGCTACACCTTC. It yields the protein CASSSPTGQGMRGYTF.

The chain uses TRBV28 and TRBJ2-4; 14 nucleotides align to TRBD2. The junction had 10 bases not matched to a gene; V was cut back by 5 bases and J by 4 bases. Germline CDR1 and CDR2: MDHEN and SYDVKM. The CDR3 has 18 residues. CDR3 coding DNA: TGTGCCAGCAGTACCGGGACTAGCGGGGGAGTAGCTAAAAACATTCAGTACTTC. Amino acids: CASSTGTSGGVAKNIQYF. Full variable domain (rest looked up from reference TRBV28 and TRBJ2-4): DVKVTQSSRYLVKRTGEKVFLECVQDMDHENMFWYRQDPGLGLRLIYFSYDVKMKEKGDIPEGYSVSREKKERFSLILESASTNQTSMYLCASSTGTSGGVAKNIQYFGAGTRLSVL.